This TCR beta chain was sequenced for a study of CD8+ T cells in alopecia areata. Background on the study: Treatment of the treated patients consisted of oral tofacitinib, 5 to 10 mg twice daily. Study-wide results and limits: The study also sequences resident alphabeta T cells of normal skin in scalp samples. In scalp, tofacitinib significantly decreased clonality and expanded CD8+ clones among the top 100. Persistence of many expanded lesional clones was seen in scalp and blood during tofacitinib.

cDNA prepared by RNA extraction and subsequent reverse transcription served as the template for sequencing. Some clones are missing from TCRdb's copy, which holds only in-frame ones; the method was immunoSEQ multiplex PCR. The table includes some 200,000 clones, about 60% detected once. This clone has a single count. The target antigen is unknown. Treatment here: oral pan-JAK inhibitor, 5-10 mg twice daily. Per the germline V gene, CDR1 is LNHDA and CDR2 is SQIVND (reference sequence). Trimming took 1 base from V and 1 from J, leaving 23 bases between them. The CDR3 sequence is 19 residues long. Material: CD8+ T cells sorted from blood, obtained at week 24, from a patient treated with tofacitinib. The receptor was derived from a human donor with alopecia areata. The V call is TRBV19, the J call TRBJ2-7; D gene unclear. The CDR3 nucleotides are TGTGCCAGTAGTATAGCCATCGGTAAGGCAGAGCAGTATTCCTACGAGCAGTACTTC. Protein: CASSIAIGKAEQYSYEQYF.